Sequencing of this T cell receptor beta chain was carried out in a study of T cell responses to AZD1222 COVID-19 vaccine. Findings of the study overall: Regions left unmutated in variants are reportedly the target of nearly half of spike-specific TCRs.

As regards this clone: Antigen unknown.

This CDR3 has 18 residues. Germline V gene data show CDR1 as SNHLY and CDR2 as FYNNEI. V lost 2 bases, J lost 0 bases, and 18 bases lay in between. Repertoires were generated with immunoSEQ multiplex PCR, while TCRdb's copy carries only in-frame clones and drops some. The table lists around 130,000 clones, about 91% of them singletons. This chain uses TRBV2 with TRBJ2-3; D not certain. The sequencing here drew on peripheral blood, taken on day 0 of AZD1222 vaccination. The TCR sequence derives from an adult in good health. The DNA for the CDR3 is TGTGCCAGCAGTGAATGGTTGGGTGTGCGCTCTAGCACAGATACGCAGTATTTT. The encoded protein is CASSEWLGVRSSTDTQYF.